The 6 T cell receptor beta chains below were found in one sample sequenced in a study of beta chain features in type 1 diabetes. Study conclusions and caveats: A moderate, significant TCRB CDR3 shortening appeared in type 1 diabetes across four CD4+ subsets.

Expressed TCRB transcripts got sequenced, as all isolated RNA was reverse transcribed. Profiling relied on immunoSEQ multiplex PCR, and the TCRdb table lists in-frame clones only, not all of them. Of tens of thousands of clones listed, 68% are singletons. No antigen has been assigned to these receptors. Specimen: stem cell memory CD4+ T cells from blood. All receptors derive from a woman between 40 and 55 years old with type 1 diabetes.

The J gene is TRBJ2-5, the V gene TRBV5-1; TRBD1 agrees at 10 bases. Germline assignment: CDR1 SGHRS and CDR2 YFSETQ. The CDR3 extends over 16 amino acids. V lost 2 bases and J lost 4; bases outside the gene matches: 8. CDR3 region: CASSFQGTGEGETQYF. The DNA of the CDR3 is TGCGCCAGCAGCTTTCAAGGGACAGGGGAGGGAGAGACCCAGTACTTC. The full variable domain, rest sourced from reference TRBV5-1 and TRBJ2-5, is KAGVTQTPRYLIKTRGQQVTLSCSPISGHRSVSWYQQTPGQGLQFLFEYFSETQRNKGNFPGRFSGRQFSNSRSEMNVSTLELGDSALYLCASSFQGTGEGETQYFGPGTRLLVL.

The chain links TRBV18 to TRBJ1-2, with 9 bases identical to TRBD1. CDR3 length equals 16 residues. V was pared by 3 bases and J by 6 bases, with 11 bases of the junction left unmatched. Germline lookup yields CDR1 KGHSH and CDR2 LQKENI. In nucleotides, the CDR3 is TGTGCCAGCTCACCGCCCTCGGGACAGGGAGGAAATGGCTACACCTTC. Its protein product is CASSPPSGQGGNGYTF.

The CDR3 DNA reads TGTGCCAGCAGCGTTACCGGGACTAGCGGGATTTCTGGTGGAGAGACCCAGTACTTC. This translates into CASSVTGTSGISGGETQYF. The genes are TRBV9 and TRBJ2-5, with 13 bases identical to TRBD2. This CDR3 is built from 19 residues. Germline CDR1 SGDLS, CDR2 YYNGEE. V lost 2 bases, J lost 4 bases, and 14 bases stayed unmatched.

The J gene is TRBJ1-1, the V gene TRBV28; D possibly corresponds to TRBD1 (5 bases). The germline V gene has CDR1 MDHEN and CDR2 SYDVKM. Trimming cost V 7 bases and J 1 base, with 16 bases left between them. The CDR3 spans 15 residues. CDR3 nucleotides: TGTGCCAGCACCGCGGGCGGGGGTGGGAACACTGAAGCTTTCTTT. The encoded protein is CASTAGGGGNTEAFF.

The chain uses TRBV15 and TRBJ2-1; the match to TRBD2 covers 10 bases. Germline lookup yields CDR1 LNHNV and CDR2 YYDKDF (reference sequence). The CDR3 runs to 13 residues. V shed 8 bases and J 5 bases; nucleotides not matched to a gene: 3. The CDR3 DNA follows: TGTGCCACCGAGCGGGGGGGCCACAATGAGCAGTTCTTC. This encodes CATERGGHNEQFF.

The chain joins TRBV7-2 to TRBJ2-3; 8 nucleotides agree with TRBD2. The germline V gene encodes CDR1 SGHTA and CDR2 FQGNSA. The CDR3 is 16 residues long. V lost 2 bases and J lost 1; bases outside the gene matches: 5. CDR3 sequence (DNA): TGTGCCAGCAGCTTACGGGGGGGGCGCGGCACAGATACGCAGTATTTT. Protein: CASSLRGGRGTDTQYF.